The present entry profiles one T cell receptor beta chain with its context. The data stem from a study of blood T cell repertoires in COVID-19. Study-level information: Sample material is recorded as cDNA or gDNA derived from T cells, B-cell-depleted T cells, or PBMCs.

V was cut by 2 bases and J by 4 bases, with 17 bases left in between. Germline-derived CDR1 and CDR2 are MNHEY and SVGEGT. The length of the CDR3 is 16 residues. Method: immunoSEQ multiplex PCR; TCRdb's copy keeps in-frame clones and lacks some. Of a few hundred thousand clones listed, around nine tenths are singletons. All recovered Cohort 3 donors got two negative PCRs, got clearance, or saw symptom resolution. The sequence was collected from a woman aged 45-65 years who had recovered from COVID-19. The source material was PBMCs or T cells enriched from blood (not recorded which). The V and J genes are TRBV6-2 or TRBV6-3 and TRBJ1-1; D uncertain. As DNA, the CDR3 is TGTGCCAGCAGTTACCCGGAGGTTGTGGGGAGCACTGAAGCTTTCTTT. This codes for CASSYPEVVGSTEAFF.